This T cell receptor (beta chain) was captured by sequencing in a study of OX40 agonist ivuxolimab in advanced cancers. Study-level information: Checkpoint inhibitors had been given previously to around 38% of patients.

V lost 1 base to trimming and J lost 4 bases; unmatched junction nucleotides: 4. The germline CDR1 and CDR2 sequences are LGHNT and FRNRAP. The CDR3 totals 15 residues. Exclusion of a patient followed from autoimmune disease history or systemic immunosuppression. Some clones are missing from TCRdb's copy, which holds only in-frame ones; the method was immunoSEQ multiplex PCR. In the table there are tens of thousands of clones, 70% to 90% of which are singletons. The sequence came from an adult with an advanced solid tumor such as melanoma, head and neck, liver or kidney cancer. The starting material was CD4+ or CD8+ T cells sorted from blood, obtained in a trial of the OX40 agonist ivuxolimab. The chain is built from TRBV12-5 and TRBJ2-3, with 8 nucleotides matching TRBD2. CDR3: CASGLDTGGADTQYF. The CDR3 DNA is TGTGCTAGTGGTTTGGACACGGGGGGGGCAGATACGCAGTATTTT. Looking up the rest from reference TRBV12-5 and TRBJ2-3 gives the full variable domain: DARVTQTPRHKVTEMGQEVTMRCQPILGHNTVFWYRQTMMQGLELLAYFRNRAPLDDSGMPKDRFSAEMPDATLATLKIQPSEPRDSAVYFCASGLDTGGADTQYFGPGTRLTVL.